This passage covers 28 T cell receptor beta chains from one sample sequenced in a study of T cell responses to AZD1222 COVID-19 vaccine. The protocol was immunoSEQ multiplex PCR, while the TCRdb copy is restricted to in-frame clones and leaves out a portion. The sample includes about 130,000 clones, 80% to 90% seen only once; the top ten take roughly 8%. The source material was peripheral blood, sampled on day 0 of AZD1222 vaccination. These receptors were obtained from an adult in good health.

In this sample, this clone turned up once. V usage is TRBV11-2 and J usage is TRBJ2-1, with TRBD2 as a possible D gene (5 bases). V was trimmed by 1 base and J by 13 bases, leaving 17 bases between them. The CDR3 length is 14 residues. CDR1 is SGHAT, CDR2 FQNNGV, per germline. The CDR3 here is CASSLGDYLTEQFF. The CDR3 coding sequence is TGTGCCAGCAGCTTAGGTGACTATCTGACTGAACAGTTCTTC.

CDR3 DNA: TGTGCCAGCAGCTTGTCCGGGACAGGTCTCACCTTC. It encodes CASSLSGTGLTF. V gene TRBV5-4 combines with J gene TRBJ1-2, with 8 bases lining up with TRBD1. Germline-derived CDR1 and CDR2 are SGHNT and YYREEE (reference sequence). This CDR3 is 12 amino acids long. V trimming: 1 base; J trimming: 13 bases; junction bases outside the gene matches: 6.

This chain uses TRBV7-9 with TRBJ2-5; 9 positions match TRBD2. The CDR3 has 15 amino acids. CDR1 is SEHNR, CDR2 FQNEAQ, per germline (reference sequence). V was clipped by 7 bases and J by 2 bases; unmatched bases: 8. CDR3 in amino acids: CASNSLAGSQETQYF. CDR3 in DNA: TGTGCCAGCAACAGCCTAGCGGGATCTCAAGAGACCCAGTACTTC.

The CDR3 reads CASSSDLDQPQHF. CDR3 in DNA: TGCGCCAGCAGCTCGGACTTGGATCAGCCCCAGCATTTT. This chain connects TRBV5-1 to TRBJ1-5; D gene uncertain. The CDR3 loop spans 13 amino acids. Germline V gives CDR1 SGHRS, CDR2 YFSETQ. V dropped 3 bases and J dropped 5 bases, with 9 bases sitting between them.

The chain employs TRBV2 and TRBJ2-4; TRBD1 matches at 11 bases. Germline V gene lookup returns CDR1 SNHLY and CDR2 FYNNEI. V lost 5 bases to trimming and J lost 1 base; unmatched junction nucleotides: 13. This CDR3 has 19 amino acids. The CDR3 sequence is CASSPPGQGEWAAKNIQYF. The CDR3 region has the DNA TGTGCCAGCAGTCCCCCGGGACAGGGGGAGTGGGCGGCCAAAAACATTCAGTACTTC. The whole variable domain, filled in from reference TRBV2 and TRBJ2-4, reads EPEVTQTPSHQVTQMGQEVILRCVPISNHLYFYWYRQILGQKVEFLVSFYNNEISEKSEIFDDQFSVERPDGSNFTLKIRSTKLEDSAMYFCASSPPGQGEWAAKNIQYFGAGTRLSVL.

This chain uses TRBV2 with TRBJ1-1, with D perhaps matching TRBD1 (5 bases). The CDR3 sequence is 14 residues long. Germline lookup yields CDR1 SNHLY and CDR2 FYNNEI. V shed 6 bases and J shed 4 bases, with 15 bases lying between them. In DNA, the CDR3 is TGTGCCAGCAGCCTAAGGGGAGAATCCACTGAAGCTTTCTTT. It encodes CASSLRGESTEAFF. Complete variable domain (other parts from reference TRBV2 and TRBJ1-1): EPEVTQTPSHQVTQMGQEVILRCVPISNHLYFYWYRQILGQKVEFLVSFYNNEISEKSEIFDDQFSVERPDGSNFTLKIRSTKLEDSAMYFCASSLRGESTEAFFGQGTRLTVV.

This clone was found a few times. This chain connects TRBV18 to TRBJ2-2; either TRBD1 or TRBD2 may fit D (5 bases each). The CDR3 totals 16 residues. V was trimmed by 2 bases and J by 4 bases, leaving 14 bases between them. CDR1 and CDR2 from the germline V gene are KGHSH and LQKENI. For the CDR3, the DNA is TGTGCCAGCTCACCAGGGGGACCATCCGGCACCGGGGAGCTGTTTTTT. Translated, it gives CASSPGGPSGTGELFF.

V usage is TRBV4-2 and J usage is TRBJ2-3; maybe TRBD2 (5 bases). Trimming removed 0 bases from V and 6 bases from J, with 13 bases in between. The CDR3 contains 15 residues. CDR1 LGHNA and CDR2 YNFKEQ come from the germline V gene. DNA of the CDR3: TGTGCCAGCAGCCAAGAAAATCCGGGCGGGGATACGCAGTATTTT. Translation gives CASSQENPGGDTQYF.

This sequence joins TRBV19 and TRBJ1-2; D uncertain. The ends were cut back, 6 bases at V and 6 bases at J, with 11 bases in the middle. CDR3 length equals 12 residues. CDR1 and CDR2 (germline): LNHDA, SQIVND (reference sequence). Written as DNA, the CDR3 is TGTGCCAGTAGAACCCCGCCGGATGGCTACACCTTC. Protein sequence: CASRTPPDGYTF. Using reference TRBV19 and TRBJ1-2 for the parts outside the CDR3, the full variable domain is DGGITQSPKYLFRKEGQNVTLSCEQNLNHDAMYWYRQDPGQGLRLIYYSQIVNDFQKGDIAEGYSVSREKKESFPLTVTSAQKNPTAFYLCASRTPPDGYTFGSGTRLTVV.

This chain connects TRBV5-1 to TRBJ2-7; a possible D gene is TRBD1 (5 bases). V was trimmed by 0 bases and J by 3 bases, leaving 16 bases between them. The CDR3 runs to 16 residues. The germline V gene encodes CDR1 SGHRS and CDR2 YFSETQ. The CDR3 sequence: CASSLAAAGMNYEQYF. CDR3 sequence (DNA): TGCGCCAGCAGCTTGGCCGCGGCAGGGATGAACTACGAGCAGTACTTC.

The chain employs TRBV6-5 and TRBJ2-7; TRBD1 matches 10 bases. Germline CDR1 is MNHEY and CDR2 is SVGAGI. This CDR3 contains 12 residues. The trim removed 6 bases at V and 7 bases at J, leaving 3 bases unmatched. The CDR3 protein is CASSLGQGEQYF. Here the CDR3 DNA reads TGTGCCAGCAGCCTGGGACAGGGGGAGCAGTACTTC.

DNA of the CDR3: TGTGCCAGCAGTTACGGGACACCCTACGAGCAGTACTTC. Protein: CASSYGTPYEQYF. The chain couples TRBV6-5 to TRBJ2-7; possibly TRBD1 for D (6 bases). The V end was cut by 2 bases, the J end by 2 bases, with 7 bases between. CDR1 and CDR2 from the germline V gene are MNHEY and SVGAGI. This CDR3 is built from 13 residues.

The CDR3, as DNA: TGTGCCAGCAGTTTCGGACTAGCGGGTTTTGAGCAGTTCTTC. It translates to CASSFGLAGFEQFF. The chain links TRBV28 to TRBJ2-1; 11 bases fit TRBD2. V shed 3 bases, J shed 9 bases, and the junction held 4 bases outside the gene matches. Germline CDR1 is MDHEN and CDR2 is SYDVKM. CDR3 length: 14 residues.

The genes are TRBV27 and TRBJ1-2; D may be TRBD1 (5 bases). In germline, CDR1 is MNHEY, CDR2 SMNVEV (reference sequence). Deletions cut 3 bases from V and 1 base from J, with 6 bases between. This CDR3 is built from 13 residues. The CDR3: CASSFQGNYGYTF. CDR3 in DNA: TGTGCCAGCAGTTTCCAGGGTAACTATGGCTACACCTTC.

The chain recombines TRBV2 with TRBJ2-3, with unresolved D. This CDR3 is 14 amino acids long. Germline lookup yields CDR1 SNHLY and CDR2 FYNNEI. V lost 3 bases to trimming and J lost 2 bases, with 9 bases between them. CDR3 coding DNA: TGTGCCAGCAGTGATTTGGGAAACACAGATACGCAGTATTTT. Translating gives CASSDLGNTDTQYF.

The chain couples TRBV27 to TRBJ1-2, with TRBD1 as a possible D gene (5 bases). Trimming took 2 bases from V and 8 from J, leaving 15 bases between them. The CDR3 runs to 14 residues. Germline V lookup: CDR1 MNHEY, CDR2 SMNVEV (reference sequence). CDR3: CASSLREGPGGYTF. As DNA, the CDR3 is TGTGCCAGCAGTTTACGGGAGGGGCCGGGGGGCTACACCTTC.

The chain combines TRBV28 with TRBJ2-4; D not certain. The CDR3 consists of 14 residues. Germline loops: CDR1 MDHEN, CDR2 SYDVKM. The V end was cut by 5 bases, the J end by 5 bases, with 13 bases between. CDR3 sequence: CASSQALWENIQYF. In nucleotides, the CDR3 is TGTGCCAGCAGTCAGGCCCTGTGGGAAAACATTCAGTACTTC.

The V call is TRBV6-5, the J call TRBJ1-1, with D maybe TRBD1 (6 bases). The V gene's germline CDR1 is MNHEY and CDR2 SVGAGI. The V and J ends lost 7 bases and 1 base respectively, with 13 bases between them. The CDR3 covers 14 residues. Here the CDR3 reads CASTLGQQNTEAFF. CDR3 DNA sequence: TGTGCCAGCACCCTCGGACAGCAGAACACTGAAGCTTTCTTT.

The CDR3 loop is CASSETGLGEQFF. The CDR3 DNA reads TGTGCCAGCAGTGAGACCGGACTCGGTGAGCAGTTCTTC. The gene calls are TRBV2 and TRBJ2-1; a weak D match, TRBD2 (5 bases). Looked up from germline, CDR1 is SNHLY and CDR2 is FYNNEI. V lost 3 bases, J lost 9 bases, and 12 bases lay in between. The CDR3 extends over 13 amino acids.

This sequence joins TRBV20-1 and TRBJ2-1, with unresolved D. From germline, CDR1 is DFQATT and CDR2 SNEGSKA (reference sequence). This CDR3 is 10 amino acids long. The V gene lost 5 bases and the J gene lost 9 bases, with 8 bases spanning the gap. The DNA of the CDR3 is TGCAGTGCTCCCTTACCTGAGCAGTTCTTC. This sequence encodes CSAPLPEQFF.

This clone came up once. This chain uses TRBV7-8 with TRBJ2-7, with 9 bases fitting TRBD2. Germline V gene data show CDR1 as SGHVS and CDR2 as FQNEAQ. This CDR3 contains 17 residues. After removal of 1 base from V and 2 bases from J, the junction contained 9 bases not matched to a gene. This chain's CDR3 is CASSLVFGRGGTYEQYF. The CDR3 nucleotides are TGTGCCAGCAGCTTAGTTTTCGGGCGGGGGGGAACCTACGAGCAGTACTTC.

The chain combines TRBV6-5 with TRBJ1-6; D not certain. From germline, CDR1 is MNHEY and CDR2 SVGAGI. Between the trimmed V and J ends, which lost 0 bases and 9 bases, there was a span of 15 bases. The CDR3 is made up of 16 amino acids. The CDR3 here is CASSYSGGSGSSPLHF. As DNA, the CDR3 is TGTGCCAGCAGTTACTCGGGAGGCTCGGGTAGTTCACCCCTCCACTTT.

The V gene is TRBV19, the J gene TRBJ1-6; D gene ambiguous. Germline V gene data show CDR1 as LNHDA and CDR2 as SQIVND (reference sequence). The germline V and J ends were trimmed by 3 bases and 7 bases, with 13 bases remaining between them. This CDR3 is built from 15 residues. Here the CDR3 reads CASSIPGPVNSPLHF. CDR3 DNA sequence: TGTGCCAGTAGTATTCCAGGACCCGTAAATTCACCCCTCCACTTT.

This sequence joins TRBV5-4 and TRBJ2-7; D ambiguous. The CDR3 extends over 12 amino acids. With 0 bases removed from V and 7 bases from J, the gap between germline ends came to 8 bases. The germline V gene encodes CDR1 SGHNT and CDR2 YYREEE (reference sequence). CDR3 nucleotide sequence: TGTGCCAGCAGCTTGGGGGATCGAGAGCAGTACTTC. As protein: CASSLGDREQYF.

The genes are TRBV7-8 and TRBJ1-2, with 9 nucleotides matching TRBD1. The CDR3 runs to 16 residues. After removal of 4 bases from V and 7 bases from J, the junction contained 13 bases not matched to a gene. Germline CDR1 and CDR2: SGHVS and FQNEAQ. The CDR3 loop reads CASSWYSGTGISGYTF. DNA of the CDR3: TGTGCCAGCAGCTGGTACTCCGGGACAGGGATCTCTGGCTACACCTTC.

The V call is TRBV29-1, the J call TRBJ2-3, with D tentatively TRBD1 or TRBD2 (7 bases each). Germline V CDR1 and CDR2: SQVTM, ANQGSEA. The CDR3 runs to 12 residues. Trimming removed 6 bases at V and 10 bases at J, with 17 bases between. CDR3 DNA: TGCAGCGTAGCAGGGGGGGACGGGGCGCAGTATTTT. Translated, it gives CSVAGGDGAQYF.

The J gene is TRBJ1-1, the V gene TRBV6-1; 7 positions match TRBD1. The CDR3 sequence is 15 residues long. Germline-derived CDR1 and CDR2 are MNHNS and SASEGT. With V trimmed by 2 bases and J by 9 bases, 12 bases remained unmatched. The CDR3 DNA is TGTGCCAGCAGTGAAACGGGACAGTGGAACGCCCAAGCTTTCTTT. It codes for CASSETGQWNAQAFF.

CDR3 nucleotides: TGTGCCAGCAGTGGAAGGGACCTTGAGCAGTTCTTC. This gives the protein CASSGRDLEQFF. The rearrangement joins TRBV2 to TRBJ2-1, with D possibly called TRBD1 or TRBD2 (5 bases each). The CDR3 loop spans 12 amino acids. The V gene's germline CDR1 is SNHLY and CDR2 FYNNEI. V lost 4 bases to trimming and J lost 9 bases, with 10 bases between them.